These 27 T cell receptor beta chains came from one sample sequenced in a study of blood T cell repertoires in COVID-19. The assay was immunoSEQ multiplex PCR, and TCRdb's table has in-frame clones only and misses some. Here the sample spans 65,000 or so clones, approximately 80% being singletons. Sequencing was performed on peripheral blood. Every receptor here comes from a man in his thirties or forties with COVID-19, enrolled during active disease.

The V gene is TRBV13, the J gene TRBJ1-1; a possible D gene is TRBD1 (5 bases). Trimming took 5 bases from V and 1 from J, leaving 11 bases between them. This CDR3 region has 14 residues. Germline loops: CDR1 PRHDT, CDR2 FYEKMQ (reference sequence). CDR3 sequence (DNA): TGTGCCAGCAGCCTAGCTGACAGGAACACTGAAGCTTTCTTT. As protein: CASSLADRNTEAFF.

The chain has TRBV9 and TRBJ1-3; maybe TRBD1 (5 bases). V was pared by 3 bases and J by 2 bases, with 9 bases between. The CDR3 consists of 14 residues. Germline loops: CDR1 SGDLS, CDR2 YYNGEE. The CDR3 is CASSEGNTGNTIYF. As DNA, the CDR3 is TGTGCCAGCAGCGAGGGGAACACTGGAAACACCATATATTTT.

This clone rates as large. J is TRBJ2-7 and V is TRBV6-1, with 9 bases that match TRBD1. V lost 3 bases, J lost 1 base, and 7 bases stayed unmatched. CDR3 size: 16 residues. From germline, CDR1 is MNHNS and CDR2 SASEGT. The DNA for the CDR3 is TGTGCCAGCAGTGACGCTACAGGGGGCGGTTCCTACGAGCAGTACTTC. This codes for CASSDATGGGSYEQYF.

The CDR3 spells CASSWGDGLNTEAFF. In DNA form, the CDR3 reads TGTGCCAGCAGCTGGGGGGACGGCTTGAACACTGAAGCTTTCTTT. The J gene is TRBJ1-1, the V gene TRBV7-3; TRBD1 might be the D (5 bases). Germline V gives CDR1 SGHTA, CDR2 FQGTGA. Trimming removed 4 bases from V and 0 bases from J, with 12 bases in between. There are 15 residues in the CDR3.

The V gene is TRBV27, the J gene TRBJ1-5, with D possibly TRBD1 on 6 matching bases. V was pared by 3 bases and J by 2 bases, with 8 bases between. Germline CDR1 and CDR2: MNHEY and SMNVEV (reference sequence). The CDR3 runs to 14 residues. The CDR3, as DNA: TGTGCCAGCAGTTTGGCAGGGGGCAATCAGCCCCAGCATTTT. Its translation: CASSLAGGNQPQHF.

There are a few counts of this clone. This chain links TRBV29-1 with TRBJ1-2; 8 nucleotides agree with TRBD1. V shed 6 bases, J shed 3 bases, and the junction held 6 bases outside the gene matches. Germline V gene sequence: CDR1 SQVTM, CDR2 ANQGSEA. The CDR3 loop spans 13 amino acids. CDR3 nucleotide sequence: TGCAGCGTCGGCAGGGGGCACGACTATGGCTACACCTTC. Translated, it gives CSVGRGHDYGYTF.

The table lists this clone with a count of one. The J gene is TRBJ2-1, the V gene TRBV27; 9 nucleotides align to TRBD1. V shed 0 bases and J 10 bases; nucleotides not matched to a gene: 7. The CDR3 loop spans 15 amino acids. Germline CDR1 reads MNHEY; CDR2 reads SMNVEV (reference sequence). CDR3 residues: CASSLSWTGEGEQFF. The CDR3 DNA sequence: TGTGCCAGCAGTTTATCTTGGACAGGGGAAGGCGAGCAGTTCTTC.

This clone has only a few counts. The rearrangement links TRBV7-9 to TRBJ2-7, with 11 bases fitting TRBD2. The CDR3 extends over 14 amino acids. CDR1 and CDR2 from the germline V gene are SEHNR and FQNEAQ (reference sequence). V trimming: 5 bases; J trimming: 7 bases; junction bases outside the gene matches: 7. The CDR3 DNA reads TGTGCCAGCAGCCCGGTACTAGCGGGAGTGGAGCAGTACTTC. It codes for CASSPVLAGVEQYF.

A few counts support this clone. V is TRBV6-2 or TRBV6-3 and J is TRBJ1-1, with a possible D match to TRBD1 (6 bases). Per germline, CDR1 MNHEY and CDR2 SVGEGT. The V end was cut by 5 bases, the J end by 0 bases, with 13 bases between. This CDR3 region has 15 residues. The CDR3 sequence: CASSDPGQMNTEAFF. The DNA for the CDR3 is TGTGCCAGCAGTGATCCGGGACAAATGAACACTGAAGCTTTCTTT.

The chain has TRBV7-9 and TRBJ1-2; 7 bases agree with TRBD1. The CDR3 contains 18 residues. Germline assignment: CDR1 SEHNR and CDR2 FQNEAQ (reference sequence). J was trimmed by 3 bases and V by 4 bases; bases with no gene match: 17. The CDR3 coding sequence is TGTGCCAGCAGCTGGACCCAGGGGGGCGGCAGGGCCGACTATGGCTACACCTTC. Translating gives CASSWTQGGGRADYGYTF.

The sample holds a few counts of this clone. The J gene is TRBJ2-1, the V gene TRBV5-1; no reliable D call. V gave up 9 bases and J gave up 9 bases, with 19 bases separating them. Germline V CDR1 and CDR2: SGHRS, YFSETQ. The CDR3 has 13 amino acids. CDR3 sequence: CATGKPEIGEQFF. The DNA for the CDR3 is TGCGCCACCGGTAAGCCGGAGATCGGTGAGCAGTTCTTC.

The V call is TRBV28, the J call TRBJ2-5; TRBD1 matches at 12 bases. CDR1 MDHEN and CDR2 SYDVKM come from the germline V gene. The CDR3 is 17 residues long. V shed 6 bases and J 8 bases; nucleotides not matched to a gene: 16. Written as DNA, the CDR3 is TGTGCCAGCAGCCTACGGGGGACAGGGGGCGCGGGGAGAACCCAGTACTTC. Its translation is CASSLRGTGGAGRTQYF.

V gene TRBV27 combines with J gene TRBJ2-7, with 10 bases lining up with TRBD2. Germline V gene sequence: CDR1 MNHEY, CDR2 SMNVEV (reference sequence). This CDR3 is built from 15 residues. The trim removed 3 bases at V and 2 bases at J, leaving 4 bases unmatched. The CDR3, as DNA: TGTGCCAGCAGTTTTCGAACTAGCGGGACCTACGAGCAGTACTTC. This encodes CASSFRTSGTYEQYF.

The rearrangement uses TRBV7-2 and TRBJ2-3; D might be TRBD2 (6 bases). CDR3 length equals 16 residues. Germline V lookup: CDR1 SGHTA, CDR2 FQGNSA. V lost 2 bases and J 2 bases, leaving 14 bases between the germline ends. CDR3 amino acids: CASSLRVGGNTDTQYF. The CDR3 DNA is TGTGCCAGCAGCTTACGAGTTGGCGGGAACACAGATACGCAGTATTTT.

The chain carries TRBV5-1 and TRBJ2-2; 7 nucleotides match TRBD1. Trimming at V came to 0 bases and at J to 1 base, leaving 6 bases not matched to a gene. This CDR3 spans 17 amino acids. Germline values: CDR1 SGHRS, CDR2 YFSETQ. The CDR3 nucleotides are TGCGCCAGCAGCTTGGCCGAGAGGGGGCTGAACACCGGGGAGCTGTTTTTT. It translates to CASSLAERGLNTGELFF.

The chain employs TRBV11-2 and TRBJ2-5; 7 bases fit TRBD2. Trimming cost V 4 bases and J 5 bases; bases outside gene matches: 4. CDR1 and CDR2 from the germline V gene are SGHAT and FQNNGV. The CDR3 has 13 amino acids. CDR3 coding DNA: TGTGCCAGCAGCTCCCTGGGGGGGGAGACCCAGTACTTC. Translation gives CASSSLGGETQYF. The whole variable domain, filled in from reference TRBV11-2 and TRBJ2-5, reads EAGVAQSPRYKIIEKRQSVAFWCNPISGHATLYWYQQILGQGPKLLIQFQNNGVVDDSQLPKDRFSAERLKGVDSTLKIQPAKLEDSAVYLCASSSLGGETQYFGPGTRLLVL.

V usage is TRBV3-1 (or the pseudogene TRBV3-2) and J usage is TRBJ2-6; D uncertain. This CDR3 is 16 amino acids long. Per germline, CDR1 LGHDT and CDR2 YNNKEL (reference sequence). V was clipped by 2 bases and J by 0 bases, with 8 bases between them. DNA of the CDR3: TGTGCCAGCAGCCAAAAACAGAGCTCTGGGGCCAACGTCCTGACTTTC. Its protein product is CASSQKQSSGANVLTF.

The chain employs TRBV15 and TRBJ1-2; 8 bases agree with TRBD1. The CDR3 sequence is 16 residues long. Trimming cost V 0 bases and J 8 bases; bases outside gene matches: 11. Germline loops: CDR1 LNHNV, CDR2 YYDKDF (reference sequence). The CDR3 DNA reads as TGTGCCACCAGCAGAGAAACCGGGACAGGTGGTCGGGGCTACACCTTC. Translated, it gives CATSRETGTGGRGYTF.

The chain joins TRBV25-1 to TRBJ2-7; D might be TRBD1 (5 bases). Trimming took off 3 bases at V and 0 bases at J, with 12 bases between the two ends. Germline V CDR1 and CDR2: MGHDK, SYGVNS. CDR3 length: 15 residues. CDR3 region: CASSDTGTLSYEQYF. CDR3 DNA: TGTGCCAGCAGTGATACAGGTACCCTCTCCTACGAGCAGTACTTC.

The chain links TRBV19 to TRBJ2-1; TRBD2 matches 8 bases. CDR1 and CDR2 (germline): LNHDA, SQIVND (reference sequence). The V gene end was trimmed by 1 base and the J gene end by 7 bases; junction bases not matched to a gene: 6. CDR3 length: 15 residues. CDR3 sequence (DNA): TGTGCCAGTAGTATAGGTCGGGAGGGATCGAATGAGCAGTTCTTC. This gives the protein CASSIGREGSNEQFF.

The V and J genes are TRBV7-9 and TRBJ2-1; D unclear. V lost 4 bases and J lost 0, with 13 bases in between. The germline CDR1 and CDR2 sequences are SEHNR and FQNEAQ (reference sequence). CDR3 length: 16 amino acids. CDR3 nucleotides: TGTGCCAGCAGCTCCCATGAACGGAGCTCCTACAATGAGCAGTTCTTC. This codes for CASSSHERSSYNEQFF.

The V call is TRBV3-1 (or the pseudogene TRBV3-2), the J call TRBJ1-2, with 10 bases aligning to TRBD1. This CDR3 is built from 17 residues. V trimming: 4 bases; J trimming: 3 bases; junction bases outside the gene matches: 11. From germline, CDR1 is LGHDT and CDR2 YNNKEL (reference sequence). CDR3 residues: CASSLRQTGGADYGYTF. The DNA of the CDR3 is TGTGCCAGCAGCCTCAGACAGACAGGGGGCGCCGACTATGGCTACACCTTC.

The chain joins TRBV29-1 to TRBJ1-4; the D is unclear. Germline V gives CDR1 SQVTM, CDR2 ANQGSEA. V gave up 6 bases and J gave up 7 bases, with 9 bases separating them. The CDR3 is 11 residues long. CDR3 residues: CSVLRGEKLFF. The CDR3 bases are TGCAGCGTCCTTCGGGGTGAAAAACTGTTTTTT.

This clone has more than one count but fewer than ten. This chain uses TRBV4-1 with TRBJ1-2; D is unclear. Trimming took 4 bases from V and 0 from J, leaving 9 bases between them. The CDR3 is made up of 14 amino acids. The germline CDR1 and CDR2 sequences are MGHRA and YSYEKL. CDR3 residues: CASSPLTPNYGYTF. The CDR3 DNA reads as TGCGCCAGCAGCCCATTGACACCTAACTATGGCTACACCTTC.

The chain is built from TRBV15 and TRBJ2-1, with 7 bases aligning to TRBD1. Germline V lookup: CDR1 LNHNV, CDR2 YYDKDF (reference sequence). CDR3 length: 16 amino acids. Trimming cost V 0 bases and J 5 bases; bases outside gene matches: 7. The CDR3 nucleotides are TGTGCCACCAGCAGAGATCTGGGACAGCCTAACAATGAGCAGTTCTTC. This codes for CATSRDLGQPNNEQFF. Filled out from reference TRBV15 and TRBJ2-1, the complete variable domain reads DAMVIQNPRYQVTQFGKPVTLSCSQTLNHNVMYWYQQKSSQAPKLLFHYYDKDFNNEADTPDNFQSRRPNTSFCFLDIRSPGLGDTAMYLCATSRDLGQPNNEQFFGPGTRLTVL.

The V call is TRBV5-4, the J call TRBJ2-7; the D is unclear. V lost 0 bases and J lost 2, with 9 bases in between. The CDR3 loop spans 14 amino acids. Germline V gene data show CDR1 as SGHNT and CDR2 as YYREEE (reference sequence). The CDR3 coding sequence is TGTGCCAGCAGCTTGGAGCTGGGCCCCTACGAGCAGTACTTC. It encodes CASSLELGPYEQYF.

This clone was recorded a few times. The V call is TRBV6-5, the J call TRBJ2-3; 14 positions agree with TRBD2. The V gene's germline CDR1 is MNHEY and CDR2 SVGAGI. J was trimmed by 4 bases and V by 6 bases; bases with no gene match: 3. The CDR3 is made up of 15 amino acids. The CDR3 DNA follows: TGTGCCAGCAGCGGGACTAGCGGGAGCTCAGATACGCAGTATTTT. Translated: CASSGTSGSSDTQYF.